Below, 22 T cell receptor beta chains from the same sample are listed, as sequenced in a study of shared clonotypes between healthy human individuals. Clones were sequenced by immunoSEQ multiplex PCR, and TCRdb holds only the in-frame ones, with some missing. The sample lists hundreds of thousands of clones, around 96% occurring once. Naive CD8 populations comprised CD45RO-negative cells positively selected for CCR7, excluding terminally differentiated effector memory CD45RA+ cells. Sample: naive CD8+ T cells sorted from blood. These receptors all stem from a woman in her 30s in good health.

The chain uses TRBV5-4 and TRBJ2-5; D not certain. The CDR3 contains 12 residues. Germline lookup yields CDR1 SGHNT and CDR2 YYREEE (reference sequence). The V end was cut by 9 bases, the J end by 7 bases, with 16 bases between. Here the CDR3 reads CATHDNKGTQYF. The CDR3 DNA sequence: TGTGCCACCCACGACAATAAAGGGACCCAGTACTTC.

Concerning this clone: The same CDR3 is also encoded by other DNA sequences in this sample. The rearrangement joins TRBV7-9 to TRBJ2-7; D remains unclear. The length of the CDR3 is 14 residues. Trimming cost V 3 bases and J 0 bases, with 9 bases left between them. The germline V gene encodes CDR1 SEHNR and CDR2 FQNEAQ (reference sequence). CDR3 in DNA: TGTGCCAGCAGCTTCGGTGGTGGCTCCTACGAGCAGTACTTC. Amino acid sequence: CASSFGGGSYEQYF.

CDR3 nucleotide sequence: TGTGCCAGCCAGCGGGGTCTAGCGTTTAGCTCCTACGAGCAGTACTTC. Translating it yields CASQRGLAFSSYEQYF. The chain carries TRBV28 and TRBJ2-7; 7 nucleotides match TRBD2. This CDR3 is 16 amino acids long. Germline loops: CDR1 MDHEN, CDR2 SYDVKM. Trimming at V came to 8 bases and at J to 0 bases, leaving 13 bases not matched to a gene. Together with reference TRBV28 and TRBJ2-7, the CDR3 gives the full variable domain: DVKVTQSSRYLVKRTGEKVFLECVQDMDHENMFWYRQDPGLGLRLIYFSYDVKMKEKGDIPEGYSVSREKKERFSLILESASTNQTSMYLCASQRGLAFSSYEQYFGPGTRLTVT.

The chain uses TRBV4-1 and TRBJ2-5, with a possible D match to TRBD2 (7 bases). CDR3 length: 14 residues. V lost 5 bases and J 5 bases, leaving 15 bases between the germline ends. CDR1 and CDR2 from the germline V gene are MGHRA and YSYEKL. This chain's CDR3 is CASSLRAGAETQYF. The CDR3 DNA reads TGCGCCAGCAGCTTAAGGGCGGGGGCCGAGACCCAGTACTTC.

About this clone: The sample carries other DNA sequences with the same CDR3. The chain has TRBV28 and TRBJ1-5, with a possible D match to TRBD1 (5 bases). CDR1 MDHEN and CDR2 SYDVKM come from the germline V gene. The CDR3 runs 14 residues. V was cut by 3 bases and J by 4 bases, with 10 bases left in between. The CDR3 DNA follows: TGTGCCAGCAGTTTCACAGGAGTTAATCAGCCCCAGCATTTT. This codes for CASSFTGVNQPQHF.

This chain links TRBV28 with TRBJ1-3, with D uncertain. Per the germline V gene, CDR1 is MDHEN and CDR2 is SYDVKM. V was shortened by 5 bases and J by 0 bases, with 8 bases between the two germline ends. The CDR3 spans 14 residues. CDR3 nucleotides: TGTGCCAGCAGTCCAATGAGCTCTGGAAACACCATATATTTT. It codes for CASSPMSSGNTIYF. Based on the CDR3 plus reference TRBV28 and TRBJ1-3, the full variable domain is DVKVTQSSRYLVKRTGEKVFLECVQDMDHENMFWYRQDPGLGLRLIYFSYDVKMKEKGDIPEGYSVSREKKERFSLILESASTNQTSMYLCASSPMSSGNTIYFGEGSWLTVV.

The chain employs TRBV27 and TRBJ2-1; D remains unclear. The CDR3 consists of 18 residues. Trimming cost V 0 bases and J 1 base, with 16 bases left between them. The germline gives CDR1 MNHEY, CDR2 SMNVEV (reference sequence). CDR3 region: CASSLSWTADSSYNEQFF. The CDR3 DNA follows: TGTGCCAGCAGTTTATCTTGGACGGCGGATTCTTCCTACAATGAGCAGTTCTTC.

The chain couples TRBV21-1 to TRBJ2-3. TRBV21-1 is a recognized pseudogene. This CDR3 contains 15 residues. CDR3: CASSKRPPSTDTQYF. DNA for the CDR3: TGTGCCAGCAGCAAACGGCCCCCTAGCACAGATACGCAGTATTTT.

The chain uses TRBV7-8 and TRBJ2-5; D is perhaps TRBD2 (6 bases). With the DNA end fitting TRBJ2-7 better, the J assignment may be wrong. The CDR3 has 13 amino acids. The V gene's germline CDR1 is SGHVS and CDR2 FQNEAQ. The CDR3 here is CASSADGGDEQYF. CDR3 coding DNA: TGTGCCAGCAGCGCCGACGGCGGGGACGAGCAGTACTTC.

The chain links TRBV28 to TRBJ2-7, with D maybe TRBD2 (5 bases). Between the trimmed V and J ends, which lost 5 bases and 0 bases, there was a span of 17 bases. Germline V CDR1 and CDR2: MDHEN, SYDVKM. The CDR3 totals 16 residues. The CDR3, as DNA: TGTGCCAGCAGTCCCCCCACCCGACTAACCTCCTACGAGCAGTACTTC. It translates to CASSPPTRLTSYEQYF.

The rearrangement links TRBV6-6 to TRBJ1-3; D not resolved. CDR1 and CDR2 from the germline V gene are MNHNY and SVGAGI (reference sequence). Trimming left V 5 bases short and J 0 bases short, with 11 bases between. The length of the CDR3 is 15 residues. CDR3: CASSPGRSSGNTIYF. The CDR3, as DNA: TGTGCCAGCAGTCCCGGACGGAGCTCTGGAAACACCATATATTTT.

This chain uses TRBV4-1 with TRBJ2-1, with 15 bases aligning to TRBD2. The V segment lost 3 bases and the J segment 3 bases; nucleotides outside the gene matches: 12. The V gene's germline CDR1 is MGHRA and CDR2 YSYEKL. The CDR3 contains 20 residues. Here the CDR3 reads CASSQGSPGLAGGRYNEQFF. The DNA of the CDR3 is TGCGCCAGCAGCCAGGGCAGCCCGGGACTAGCGGGAGGCCGCTACAATGAGCAGTTCTTC.

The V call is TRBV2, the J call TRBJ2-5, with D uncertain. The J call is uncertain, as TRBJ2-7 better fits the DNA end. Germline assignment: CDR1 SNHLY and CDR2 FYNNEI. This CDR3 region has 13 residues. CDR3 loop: CASSPLRVPEQYF. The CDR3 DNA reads TGTGCCAGCTCCCCCCTGAGAGTGCCCGAGCAGTACTTC.

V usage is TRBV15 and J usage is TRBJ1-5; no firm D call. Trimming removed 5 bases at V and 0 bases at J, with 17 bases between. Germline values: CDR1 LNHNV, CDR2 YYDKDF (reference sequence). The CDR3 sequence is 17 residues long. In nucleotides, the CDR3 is TGTGCCACCAGCGAAGGACCCAGCAGGAATAGCAATCAGCCCCAGCATTTT. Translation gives CATSEGPSRNSNQPQHF. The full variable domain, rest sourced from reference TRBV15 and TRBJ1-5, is DAMVIQNPRYQVTQFGKPVTLSCSQTLNHNVMYWYQQKSSQAPKLLFHYYDKDFNNEADTPDNFQSRRPNTSFCFLDIRSPGLGDTAMYLCATSEGPSRNSNQPQHFGDGTRLSIL.

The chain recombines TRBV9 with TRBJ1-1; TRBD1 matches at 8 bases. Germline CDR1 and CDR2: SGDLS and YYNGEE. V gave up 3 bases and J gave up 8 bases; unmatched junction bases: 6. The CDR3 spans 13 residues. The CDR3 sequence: CASSATGQEEAFF. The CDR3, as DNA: TGTGCCAGCAGCGCGACGGGACAGGAAGAAGCTTTCTTT.

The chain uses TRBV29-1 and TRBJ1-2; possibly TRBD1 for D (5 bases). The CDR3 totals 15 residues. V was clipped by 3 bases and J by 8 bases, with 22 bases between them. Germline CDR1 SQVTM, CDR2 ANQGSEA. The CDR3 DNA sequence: TGCAGCGTTGAGGATTTCCAGGGCGGTGTCCTCGGCTACACCTTC. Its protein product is CSVEDFQGGVLGYTF.

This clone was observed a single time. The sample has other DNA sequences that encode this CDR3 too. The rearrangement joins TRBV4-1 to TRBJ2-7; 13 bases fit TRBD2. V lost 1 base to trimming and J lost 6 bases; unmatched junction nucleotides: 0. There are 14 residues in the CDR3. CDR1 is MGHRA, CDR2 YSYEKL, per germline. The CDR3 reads CASSQGLAGGEQYF. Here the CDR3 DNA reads TGCGCCAGCAGCCAAGGACTAGCGGGAGGCGAGCAGTACTTC.

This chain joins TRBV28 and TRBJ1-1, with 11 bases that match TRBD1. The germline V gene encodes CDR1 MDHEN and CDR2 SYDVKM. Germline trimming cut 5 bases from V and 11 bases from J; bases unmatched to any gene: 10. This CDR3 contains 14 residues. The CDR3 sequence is CASSPGQGAFEAFF. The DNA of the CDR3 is TGTGCCAGCAGTCCCGGACAGGGGGCGTTTGAGGCTTTCTTT. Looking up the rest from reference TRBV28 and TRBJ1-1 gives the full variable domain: DVKVTQSSRYLVKRTGEKVFLECVQDMDHENMFWYRQDPGLGLRLIYFSYDVKMKEKGDIPEGYSVSREKKERFSLILESASTNQTSMYLCASSPGQGAFEAFFGQGTRLTVV.

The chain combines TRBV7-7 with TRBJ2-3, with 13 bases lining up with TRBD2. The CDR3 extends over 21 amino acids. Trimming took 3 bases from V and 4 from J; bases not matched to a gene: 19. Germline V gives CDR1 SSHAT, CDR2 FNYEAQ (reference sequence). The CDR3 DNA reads TGTGCCAGCAGCTTGGCCCCTCCGAGCAGGACTAGCGGGAGAGGTGCAGATACGCAGTATTTT. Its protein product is CASSLAPPSRTSGRGADTQYF.

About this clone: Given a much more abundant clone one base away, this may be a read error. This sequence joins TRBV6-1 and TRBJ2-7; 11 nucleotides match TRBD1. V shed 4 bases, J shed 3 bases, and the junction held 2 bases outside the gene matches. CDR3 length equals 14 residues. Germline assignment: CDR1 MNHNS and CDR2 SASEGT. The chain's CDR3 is CASSAGTGGYEQYF. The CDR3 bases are TGTGCCAGCAGTGCCGGGACAGGGGGCTACGAGCAGTACTTC.

CDR3: CASSSPTGDSNYGYTF. CDR3 nucleotides: TGTGCCAGCAGCTCCCCGACAGGGGATTCTAACTATGGCTACACCTTC. The chain combines TRBV7-9 with TRBJ1-2, with 8 nucleotides matching TRBD1. Germline values: CDR1 SEHNR, CDR2 FQNEAQ (reference sequence). The CDR3 runs to 16 residues. J was trimmed by 0 bases and V by 4 bases; bases with no gene match: 7.

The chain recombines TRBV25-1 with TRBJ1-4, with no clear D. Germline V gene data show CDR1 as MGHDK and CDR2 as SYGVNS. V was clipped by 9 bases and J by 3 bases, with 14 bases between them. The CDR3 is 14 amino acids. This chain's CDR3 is CASRNRGANEKLFF. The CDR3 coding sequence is TGTGCCAGTAGGAACCGGGGTGCTAATGAAAAACTGTTTTTT.